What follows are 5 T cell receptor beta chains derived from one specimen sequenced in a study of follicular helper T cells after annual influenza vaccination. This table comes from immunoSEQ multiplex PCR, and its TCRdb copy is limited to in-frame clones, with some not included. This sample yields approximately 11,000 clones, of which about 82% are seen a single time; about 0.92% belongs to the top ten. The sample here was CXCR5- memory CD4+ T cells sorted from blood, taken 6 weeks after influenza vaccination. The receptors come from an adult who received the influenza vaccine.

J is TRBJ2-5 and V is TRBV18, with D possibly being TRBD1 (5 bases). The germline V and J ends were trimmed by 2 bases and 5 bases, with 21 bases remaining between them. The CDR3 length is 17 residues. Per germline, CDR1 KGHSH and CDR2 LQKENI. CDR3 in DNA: TGTGCCAGCTCACCATTCAGGGTATGGATCCAGTCTGAGACCCAGTACTTC. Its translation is CASSPFRVWIQSETQYF.

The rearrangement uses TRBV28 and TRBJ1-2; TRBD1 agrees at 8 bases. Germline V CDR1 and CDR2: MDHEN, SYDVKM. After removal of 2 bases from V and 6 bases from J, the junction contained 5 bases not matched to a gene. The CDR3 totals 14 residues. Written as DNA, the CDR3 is TGTGCCAGCAGTTTAGGACAGGGCCGCAATGGCTACACCTTC. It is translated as CASSLGQGRNGYTF.

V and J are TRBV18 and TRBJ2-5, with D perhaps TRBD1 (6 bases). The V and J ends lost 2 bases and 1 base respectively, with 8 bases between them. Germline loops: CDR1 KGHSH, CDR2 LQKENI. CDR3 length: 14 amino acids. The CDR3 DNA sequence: TGTGCCAGCTCACCAAGGACAGTCCAAGAGACCCAGTACTTC. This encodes CASSPRTVQETQYF.

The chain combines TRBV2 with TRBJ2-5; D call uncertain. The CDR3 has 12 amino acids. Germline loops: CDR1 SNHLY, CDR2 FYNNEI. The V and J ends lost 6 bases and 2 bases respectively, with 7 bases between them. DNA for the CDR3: TGTGCCAGCAGAACAAGACAAGAGACCCAGTACTTC. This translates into CASRTRQETQYF. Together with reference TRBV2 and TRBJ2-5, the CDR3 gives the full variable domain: EPEVTQTPSHQVTQMGQEVILRCVPISNHLYFYWYRQILGQKVEFLVSFYNNEISEKSEIFDDQFSVERPDGSNFTLKIRSTKLEDSAMYFCASRTRQETQYFGPGTRLLVL.

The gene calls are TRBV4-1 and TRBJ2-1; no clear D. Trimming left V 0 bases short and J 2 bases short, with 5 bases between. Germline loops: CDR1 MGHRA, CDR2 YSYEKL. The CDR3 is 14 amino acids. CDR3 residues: CASSQEAPYNEQFF. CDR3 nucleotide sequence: TGCGCCAGCAGCCAAGAAGCACCCTACAATGAGCAGTTCTTC.